What follows are 14 T cell receptor beta chains derived from one specimen sequenced in a study of T cell changes during pregnancy in multiple sclerosis. Using immunoSEQ multiplex PCR, the repertoire was profiled, and TCRdb retains in-frame clones only, with some absent. The data contain over 90,000 clones, around nine tenths of them singletons. The sequences come from peripheral blood, collected in the second trimester of pregnancy. The receptors were sampled from a female donor in good health, enrolled as a control in a pregnancy study.

The chain recombines TRBV28 with TRBJ1-4; 10 nucleotides match TRBD1. This CDR3 spans 16 amino acids. Germline V gives CDR1 MDHEN, CDR2 SYDVKM. Trimming removed 10 bases from V and 6 bases from J; junction bases left unmatched: 14. CDR3 coding DNA: TGTGCCACTTCCGGGACAGGGGCCGTTCGGGATGAAAAACTGTTTTTT. This encodes CATSGTGAVRDEKLFF.

The V call is TRBV5-4, the J call TRBJ2-5; possibly TRBD2 for D (5 bases). Trimming pared 2 bases from V and 2 bases from J, leaving 13 bases between. The CDR3 extends over 15 amino acids. The germline CDR1 and CDR2 sequences are SGHNT and YYREEE (reference sequence). The DNA of the CDR3 is TGTGCCAGCAGCTTCGGGGTTAGTGGACAAGAGACCCAGTACTTC. Its protein product is CASSFGVSGQETQYF.

The chain employs TRBV27 and TRBJ1-5; TRBD1 might be the D (5 bases). Trimming left V 10 bases short and J 7 bases short, with 11 bases between. CDR1 and CDR2 from the germline V gene are MNHEY and SMNVEV (reference sequence). The CDR3 loop spans 11 amino acids. The CDR3 is CATGGDQPQHF. DNA of the CDR3: TGTGCCACGGGGGGGGACCAGCCCCAGCATTTT.

J is TRBJ2-1 and V is TRBV5-1; D gene uncertain. CDR3 length: 16 amino acids. Trimming left V 0 bases short and J 2 bases short, with 12 bases between. The germline V gene encodes CDR1 SGHRS and CDR2 YFSETQ. CDR3 DNA sequence: TGCGCCAGCAGCTTGGACGACTTTCGAGCCTACAATGAGCAGTTCTTC. It translates to CASSLDDFRAYNEQFF.

The chain employs TRBV7-2 and TRBJ1-2; no firm D call. V was shortened by 1 base and J by 4 bases, with 10 bases between the two germline ends. Per the germline V gene, CDR1 is SGHTA and CDR2 is FQGNSA. The CDR3 has 14 amino acids. As DNA, the CDR3 is TGTGCCAGCAGCTTAGGGGGAGTTGGCTATGGCTACACCTTC. Amino acids: CASSLGGVGYGYTF.

The chain is built from TRBV27 and TRBJ2-7; 7 bases align to TRBD1. Germline V gives CDR1 MNHEY, CDR2 SMNVEV (reference sequence). With V trimmed by 6 bases and J by 3 bases, 8 bases remained unmatched. The CDR3 has 14 amino acids. The CDR3 DNA is TGTGCCAGCAGCCCCGACAGGGTAGGCTACGAGCAGTACTTC. Its protein is CASSPDRVGYEQYF.

In this sample, this clone turned up a few times. This chain joins TRBV11-1 and TRBJ2-5, with 7 bases that match TRBD2. V trimming: 5 bases; J trimming: 4 bases; junction bases outside the gene matches: 7. The CDR3 length is 14 residues. The germline gives CDR1 SGHAT, CDR2 FQDESV (reference sequence). This chain's CDR3 is CASSPYSGGETQYF. CDR3 coding DNA: TGTGCCAGCAGCCCGTACTCGGGGGGAGAGACCCAGTACTTC.

The genes are TRBV2 and TRBJ2-7; maybe TRBD1 (7 bases). Germline V gives CDR1 SNHLY, CDR2 FYNNEI. Trimming stripped 4 bases from V and 7 bases from J, with 20 bases between. The CDR3 is 15 residues long. CDR3 sequence: CASSVRGQGGGEQYF. The CDR3 bases are TGTGCCAGCAGTGTTCGGGGGCAAGGGGGCGGGGAGCAGTACTTC.

The J gene is TRBJ2-5, the V gene TRBV18; TRBD1 matches 10 bases. The CDR3 is 13 residues long. V lost 8 bases and J lost 4; bases outside the gene matches: 4. Germline loops: CDR1 KGHSH, CDR2 LQKENI. CDR3 residues: CASRQGAGETQYF. The CDR3 nucleotides read TGTGCCAGCAGACAGGGGGCCGGAGAGACCCAGTACTTC.

The count of this clone is one. V usage is TRBV7-2 and J usage is TRBJ2-7; D may be TRBD1 (5 bases). Germline V lookup: CDR1 SGHTA, CDR2 FQGNSA. V lost 1 base and J 1 base, leaving 14 bases between the germline ends. The CDR3 loop spans 16 amino acids. The CDR3 sequence: CASSLGSSGLSYEQYF. CDR3 DNA sequence: TGTGCCAGCAGCTTAGGCTCATCAGGGTTGTCCTACGAGCAGTACTTC.

V usage is TRBV30 and J usage is TRBJ2-5; D gene uncertain. The CDR3 consists of 13 residues. Per germline, CDR1 GTSNPN and CDR2 SVGIG (reference sequence). Trimming pared 1 base from V and 2 bases from J, leaving 8 bases between. In DNA, the CDR3 is TGTGCCTGGAGTGGCACAGCTCAAGAGACCCAGTACTTC. Its protein is CAWSGTAQETQYF. The complete variable domain, with remaining parts taken from reference TRBV30 and TRBJ2-5, reads SQTIHQWPATLVQPVGSPLSLECTVEGTSNPNLYWYRQAAGRGLQLLFYSVGIGQISSEVPQNLSASRPQDRQFILSSKKLLLSDSGFYLCAWSGTAQETQYFGPGTRLLVL.

The gene calls are TRBV27 and TRBJ1-3, with a possible D match to TRBD1 (6 bases). V shed 4 bases and J shed 0 bases, with 10 bases lying between them. Germline V gene sequence: CDR1 MNHEY, CDR2 SMNVEV (reference sequence). The CDR3 is 15 residues long. CDR3 DNA: TGTGCCAGCAGTTGGGGGCCACACTCTGGAAACACCATATATTTT. Its protein product is CASSWGPHSGNTIYF.

The chain is built from TRBV7-9 and TRBJ2-5, with 8 bases lining up with TRBD1. CDR1 is SEHNR, CDR2 FQNEAQ, per germline (reference sequence). The CDR3 runs 14 residues. The V segment lost 10 bases and the J segment 5 bases; nucleotides outside the gene matches: 12. For the CDR3, the DNA is TGTGCCACTCTTCGGACAGGGATGAGGGAGACCCAGTACTTC. This translates into CATLRTGMRETQYF.

On this clone itself: This sequence may be a read error, since a much larger clone differs from it by one base. Here the CDR3 reads CASSEAGGGTDTQYF. For the CDR3, the DNA is TGTGCCAGCAGTGAAGCGGGGGGGGGCACAGATACGCAGTATTTT. The chain has TRBV6-4 and TRBJ2-3, with 10 positions matching TRBD2. V shed 3 bases and J 1 base; nucleotides not matched to a gene: 1. This CDR3 region has 15 residues. Germline V gene sequence: CDR1 MRHNA, CDR2 SNTAGT.